This TCR beta chain stems from a study of metastatic and nonmetastatic thyroid tumors. Study results and limitations: TCR beta diversity was reportedly significantly higher in malignant thyroid tumors than benign nodules, in blood and tumor.

Trimming removed 2 bases from V and 5 bases from J; junction bases left unmatched: 10. Germline V gene sequence: CDR1 LNHDA, CDR2 SQIVND (reference sequence). This CDR3 is 19 amino acids long. Patients had received no treatment of any kind before thyroid surgery. This clone was detected many times. Its target is unknown. Original data processing: Construction of a distant-metastasis classifier for papillary thyroid cancer relied on CDR3 differences across clinicopathological groups. TCRdb re-called clones from the PCR reads using MiXCR. These V and J calls are TCRdb output, not the study's own analysis. Seen here are approximately 15,000 clones, approximately 23% observed once, and the top ten hold 9.5% to 15%.

This TCR was recovered from a female donor with papillary thyroid cancer or a benign thyroid nodule (not recorded which). Some clones in this sample may be carry-over from other donors' samples. The genes are TRBV19 and TRBJ2-2, with TRBD2 matching over 14 bases. The sample comprised tumor tissue. CDR3 bases: TGTGCCAGTAGTATACAAACCGGGACTAGCGGGAGTTGGACCGGGGAGCTGTTTTTT. Its translation is CASSIQTGTSGSWTGELFF.